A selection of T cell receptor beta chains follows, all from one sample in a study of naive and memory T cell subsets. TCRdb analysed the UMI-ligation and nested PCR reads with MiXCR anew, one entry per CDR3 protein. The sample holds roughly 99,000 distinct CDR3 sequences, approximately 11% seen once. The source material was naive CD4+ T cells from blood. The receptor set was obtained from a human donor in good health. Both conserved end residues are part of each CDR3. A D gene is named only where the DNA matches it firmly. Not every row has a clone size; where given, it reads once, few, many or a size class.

CDR3nt: TGCAGTGCTAGAGGCGATTCGCGGGGGAGGAATGAGCAGTTCTTC
CDR3aa: CSARGDSRGRNEQFF
abundance: .
j_gene: TRBJ2-1
len: 15
d_gene: TRBD2
v_gene: TRBV20-1

CDR3nt: TGTGCCAGCAGCCAAGTAGCGGGGACGGCAGATACGCAGTATTTT
CDR3aa: CASSQVAGTADTQYF
abundance: many
j_gene: TRBJ2-3
len: 15
d_gene: TRBD2
v_gene: TRBV3-1

CDR3nt: TGCAGCGTTGAATTGGCTAGCGCTTACAATGAGCAGTTCTTC
CDR3aa: CSVELASAYNEQFF
abundance: .
j_gene: TRBJ2-1
len: 14
d_gene: .
v_gene: TRBV29-1

CDR3nt: TGTGCCAGCAGTTACCGACTGCATAGTGCTGGAAACACCATATATTTT
CDR3aa: CASSYRLHSAGNTIYF
abundance: .
j_gene: TRBJ1-3
len: 16
d_gene: .
v_gene: TRBV12-3/TRBV12-4

CDR3nt: TGTGCCAGCAGTGAAGGGACAGCGAATGAAAAACTGTTTTTT
CDR3aa: CASSEGTANEKLFF
abundance: .
j_gene: TRBJ1-4
len: 14
d_gene: .
v_gene: TRBV6-1

CDR3nt: TGCGCCAGCAGCTTGGATTGGGGGAATCAGCCCCAGCATTTT
CDR3aa: CASSLDWGNQPQHF
abundance: .
j_gene: TRBJ1-5
len: 14
d_gene: .
v_gene: TRBV5-1

CDR3nt: TGTGCCACCAGCCTAACTAAGGGCCATCAGCCCCAGCATTTT
CDR3aa: CATSLTKGHQPQHF
abundance: many
j_gene: TRBJ1-5
len: 14
d_gene: .
v_gene: TRBV15

CDR3nt: TGTGCCAGCAGTGAAGGAATGGGGCAAGAGACCCAGTACTTC
CDR3aa: CASSEGMGQETQYF
abundance: .
j_gene: TRBJ2-5
len: 14
d_gene: .
v_gene: TRBV25-1

CDR3nt: TGTGCCAGCAGCGTAGGGCAGGCAAGGGGTACTGAAGCTTTCTTT
CDR3aa: CASSVGQARGTEAFF
abundance: .
j_gene: TRBJ1-1
len: 15
d_gene: .
v_gene: TRBV7-9

CDR3nt: TGCGCCAGCAGCCAAGTGGAGACAGGGGGCCGCGCCTCTGGAAACACCATATATTTT
CDR3aa: CASSQVETGGRASGNTIYF
abundance: .
j_gene: TRBJ1-3
len: 19
d_gene: TRBD1
v_gene: TRBV4-1

CDR3nt: TGCAGTGCTAGCCACAGGGGTGGTGGCTACACCTTC
CDR3aa: CSASHRGGGYTF
abundance: .
j_gene: TRBJ1-2
len: 12
d_gene: TRBD1
v_gene: TRBV20-1

CDR3nt: TGTGCCAGCAGTCAACAGCGGGCCTTGGGGAATTCACCCCTCCACTTT
CDR3aa: CASSQQRALGNSPLHF
abundance: few
j_gene: TRBJ1-6
len: 16
d_gene: .
v_gene: TRBV3-1

CDR3nt: TGTGCCAGCAGCCCATCGGGAGCGGGAGCTAAGTTCTTC
CDR3aa: CASSPSGAGAKFF
abundance: few
j_gene: TRBJ2-1
len: 13
d_gene: TRBD2
v_gene: TRBV3-1

CDR3nt: TGCAGCGTTGGCGACAGTGGCTACACCTTC
CDR3aa: CSVGDSGYTF
abundance: many
j_gene: TRBJ1-2
len: 10
d_gene: .
v_gene: TRBV29-1

CDR3nt: TGTGCCAGCAGCCGAACCTTTTCGGACAATCAGCCCCAGCATTTT
CDR3aa: CASSRTFSDNQPQHF
abundance: once
j_gene: TRBJ1-5
len: 15
d_gene: .
v_gene: TRBV6-2/TRBV6-3

CDR3nt: TGTGCCAGCAGACGGACCGCCGGGGAGGGCGAGCAGTACTTC
CDR3aa: CASRRTAGEGEQYF
abundance: .
j_gene: TRBJ2-7
len: 14
d_gene: TRBD2
v_gene: TRBV7-3

CDR3nt: TGTGCCAGCAGTTTATCCGGTCAGGACCACCAGCCTATTGGTACCCAGTACTTC
CDR3aa: CASSLSGQDHQPIGTQYF
abundance: few
j_gene: TRBJ2-5
len: 18
d_gene: .
v_gene: TRBV27

CDR3nt: TGTGCCAGCAGGGGGACAGGAGAGAGCAATGAGCAGTTCTTC
CDR3aa: CASRGTGESNEQFF
abundance: many
j_gene: TRBJ2-1
len: 14
d_gene: TRBD1
v_gene: TRBV12-3/TRBV12-4

CDR3nt: TGCGCCAGCAGCCTCCGCCAATGGCCCGACCGGAACACTGAAGCTTTCTTT
CDR3aa: CASSLRQWPDRNTEAFF
abundance: few
j_gene: TRBJ1-1
len: 17
d_gene: .
v_gene: TRBV4-3

CDR3nt: TGTGCCACCAGAGGACTAAGGAACACTGAAGCTTTCTTT
CDR3aa: CATRGLRNTEAFF
abundance: .
j_gene: TRBJ1-1
len: 13
d_gene: .
v_gene: TRBV24-1

CDR3nt: TGCAGCGGTCGGGTTGCCCAAGAGACCCAGTACTTC
CDR3aa: CSGRVAQETQYF
abundance: many
j_gene: TRBJ2-5
len: 12
d_gene: .
v_gene: TRBV29-1

CDR3nt: TGCGCCAGCAGTGAGGGCGCACTCAGTGAAGCTTTCTTT
CDR3aa: CASSEGALSEAFF
abundance: .
j_gene: TRBJ1-1
len: 13
d_gene: .
v_gene: TRBV10-2

CDR3nt: TGTGCAAGTCGCCCGAAGTGGGGAGTAAACACCGGGGAGCTGTTTTTT
CDR3aa: CASRPKWGVNTGELFF
abundance: .
j_gene: TRBJ2-2
len: 16
d_gene: .
v_gene: TRBV12-2

CDR3nt: TGTGCCAGCAGCCAAGATCCCAGGGGAATCTTGATGGGCTCCTACGAGCAGTACTTC
CDR3aa: CASSQDPRGILMGSYEQYF
abundance: many
j_gene: TRBJ2-7
len: 19
d_gene: .
v_gene: TRBV3-1

CDR3nt: TGTGCTAGTGGTCCTTACCCAGGAGGGCCTGGTTACGAGCAGTACTTC
CDR3aa: CASGPYPGGPGYEQYF
abundance: .
j_gene: TRBJ2-7
len: 16
d_gene: .
v_gene: TRBV12-5

CDR3nt: TGCGCCAGCAGCACCGGGACACAAAGTCAAGAGACCCAGTACTTC
CDR3aa: CASSTGTQSQETQYF
abundance: .
j_gene: TRBJ2-5
len: 15
d_gene: .
v_gene: TRBV5-1

CDR3nt: TGTGCCAGCAGGTGGGACCAAGCTAACAATGAGCAGTTCTTC
CDR3aa: CASRWDQANNEQFF
abundance: many
j_gene: TRBJ2-1
len: 14
d_gene: .
v_gene: TRBV12-3/TRBV12-4

CDR3nt: TGCAGTGCAAGGCCTGGGAGACAGGGGACATTCTCAGATACGCAGTATTTT
CDR3aa: CSARPGRQGTFSDTQYF
abundance: .
j_gene: TRBJ2-3
len: 17
d_gene: TRBD1
v_gene: TRBV20-1

CDR3nt: TGTGCCAGCAGCCTCCGGCTAGCGGGAGTAGAGACCCAGTACTTC
CDR3aa: CASSLRLAGVETQYF
abundance: .
j_gene: TRBJ2-5
len: 15
d_gene: TRBD2
v_gene: TRBV7-9

CDR3nt: TGTGCCAGCAGCCAAGGCGGACAGGGTTACACTGAAGCTTTCTTT
CDR3aa: CASSQGGQGYTEAFF
abundance: .
j_gene: TRBJ1-1
len: 15
d_gene: TRBD1
v_gene: TRBV3-1

CDR3nt: TGCAGTGCTAGAGCAACCCCACTAGCGGGAGGGCCCGGAAACATTCAGTACTTC
CDR3aa: CSARATPLAGGPGNIQYF
abundance: few
j_gene: TRBJ2-4
len: 18
d_gene: TRBD2
v_gene: TRBV20-1

CDR3nt: TGTGCCAGCATACCGGGACCAGTGAACACCGGGGAGCTGTTTTTT
CDR3aa: CASIPGPVNTGELFF
abundance: few
j_gene: TRBJ2-2
len: 15
d_gene: .
v_gene: TRBV12-3/TRBV12-4

CDR3nt: TGCAGCGTTGGGGCGCGCGAGCAGTACTTC
CDR3aa: CSVGAREQYF
abundance: many
j_gene: TRBJ2-7
len: 10
d_gene: .
v_gene: TRBV29-1

CDR3nt: TGTGCCAGCAGTTACTCTCCGCAGATGAACACTGAAGCTTTCTTT
CDR3aa: CASSYSPQMNTEAFF
abundance: few
j_gene: TRBJ1-1
len: 15
d_gene: .
v_gene: TRBV6-5

CDR3nt: TGCAGCGTTTCGGTCCAAGATACGCAGTATTTT
CDR3aa: CSVSVQDTQYF
abundance: many
j_gene: TRBJ2-3
len: 11
d_gene: .
v_gene: TRBV29-1

CDR3nt: TGTGCCAGCAGCCAAGAGAGAACAGCGGGGCAAGAGACCCAGTACTTC
CDR3aa: CASSQERTAGQETQYF
abundance: few
j_gene: TRBJ2-5
len: 16
d_gene: TRBD2
v_gene: TRBV4-2

CDR3nt: TGTGCTAGTGCCTCTAGCGGAAGCTCCTACAATGAGCAGTTCTTC
CDR3aa: CASASSGSSYNEQFF
abundance: once
j_gene: TRBJ2-1
len: 15
d_gene: TRBD2
v_gene: TRBV12-5

CDR3nt: TGTGCCAGCAGCCGTACCGGGCCCGAAGGGGGGCCCCTCCACTTT
CDR3aa: CASSRTGPEGGPLHF
abundance: .
j_gene: TRBJ1-6
len: 15
d_gene: .
v_gene: TRBV3-1

CDR3nt: TGTGCCAGCAGCCAGGCGGGACAGGGTAGGGAGACCCAGTACTTC
CDR3aa: CASSQAGQGRETQYF
abundance: .
j_gene: TRBJ2-5
len: 15
d_gene: TRBD1
v_gene: TRBV4-2

CDR3nt: TGCAGTGCTAGAGAGGGGCGGCCAGTTGAAGCTTTCTTT
CDR3aa: CSAREGRPVEAFF
abundance: .
j_gene: TRBJ1-1
len: 13
d_gene: .
v_gene: TRBV20-1

CDR3nt: TGCAGCGTTGAACTAGCGGGGGTTCCCTACAATGAGCAGTTCTTC
CDR3aa: CSVELAGVPYNEQFF
abundance: .
j_gene: TRBJ2-1
len: 15
d_gene: TRBD2
v_gene: TRBV29-1

CDR3nt: TGTGCCAGCAGCTTAGCTAGCGGGGGGCAAAATGAGCAGTTCTTC
CDR3aa: CASSLASGGQNEQFF
abundance: few
j_gene: TRBJ2-1
len: 15
d_gene: TRBD2
v_gene: TRBV7-9

CDR3nt: TGTGCCTGGAGCTTGGACAGTAAGGGCGAAAAACTGTTTTTT
CDR3aa: CAWSLDSKGEKLFF
abundance: .
j_gene: TRBJ1-4
len: 14
d_gene: .
v_gene: TRBV30

CDR3nt: TGTGCCAGCAGCTTAAGTCCCACTAGGGGACCAGGTAGCAATCAGCCCCAGCATTTT
CDR3aa: CASSLSPTRGPGSNQPQHF
abundance: .
j_gene: TRBJ1-5
len: 19
d_gene: .
v_gene: TRBV7-9

CDR3nt: TGCAGTGCTAGTTTGGGGACTGCGGGCGTCCGGGAAAAACTGTTTTTT
CDR3aa: CSASLGTAGVREKLFF
abundance: .
j_gene: TRBJ1-4
len: 16
d_gene: .
v_gene: TRBV20-1

CDR3nt: TGTGCCAGCAGTTACAAAGCTGTGGGCACTGAAGCTTTCTTT
CDR3aa: CASSYKAVGTEAFF
abundance: many
j_gene: TRBJ1-1
len: 14
d_gene: .
v_gene: TRBV6-6

CDR3nt: TGCAGTGCTAGTACTCCACAGGGGTTTACAGATACGCAGTATTTT
CDR3aa: CSASTPQGFTDTQYF
abundance: many
j_gene: TRBJ2-3
len: 15
d_gene: TRBD1
v_gene: TRBV20-1

CDR3nt: TGTGCCAGCAGGTTTAGCGGGGTCTACGAGCAGTACTTC
CDR3aa: CASRFSGVYEQYF
abundance: few
j_gene: TRBJ2-7
len: 13
d_gene: TRBD2
v_gene: TRBV12-3/TRBV12-4

CDR3nt: TGTGCCAGTCGACCGGCAACTGACACTGAAGCTTTCTTT
CDR3aa: CASRPATDTEAFF
abundance: few
j_gene: TRBJ1-1
len: 13
d_gene: .
v_gene: TRBV6-6

CDR3nt: TGTGCCAGCAGCCACGACGTCGGGGGGCTCGGGTATGGCTACACCTTC
CDR3aa: CASSHDVGGLGYGYTF
abundance: few
j_gene: TRBJ1-2
len: 16
d_gene: .
v_gene: TRBV25-1

CDR3nt: TGTGCCAGCAGTTACTCGAACCGGATTAACACTGAAGCTTTCTTT
CDR3aa: CASSYSNRINTEAFF
abundance: many
j_gene: TRBJ1-1
len: 15
d_gene: .
v_gene: TRBV6-5

CDR3nt: TGTGCCAACAGTGATTCGGGCAGGTATAGCAATCAGCCCCAGCATTTT
CDR3aa: CANSDSGRYSNQPQHF
abundance: .
j_gene: TRBJ1-5
len: 16
d_gene: .
v_gene: TRBV24-1

CDR3nt: TGTGCCAGCTCACCACGACAGGATGAAGCTTTCTTT
CDR3aa: CASSPRQDEAFF
abundance: many
j_gene: TRBJ1-1
len: 12
d_gene: .
v_gene: TRBV18

CDR3nt: TGTGCCAGTGACCGCGGGGCGACCGGGGAGCTGTTTTTT
CDR3aa: CASDRGATGELFF
abundance: .
j_gene: TRBJ2-2
len: 13
d_gene: .
v_gene: TRBV6-7

CDR3nt: TGCGCCAGCAGCTTGGTTTCAGGGCTTCAGCCCCAGCATTTT
CDR3aa: CASSLVSGLQPQHF
abundance: .
j_gene: TRBJ1-5
len: 14
d_gene: .
v_gene: TRBV5-1

CDR3nt: TGTGCCAGCAGTCTCTCAAGGGAAGGCTACACCTTC
CDR3aa: CASSLSREGYTF
abundance: few
j_gene: TRBJ1-2
len: 12
d_gene: .
v_gene: TRBV12-3/TRBV12-4

CDR3nt: TGTGCCACCCGGACCGGGTCTGGCACAGATACGCAGTATTTT
CDR3aa: CATRTGSGTDTQYF
abundance: .
j_gene: TRBJ2-3
len: 14
d_gene: .
v_gene: TRBV19

CDR3nt: TGTGCCAGCAGCTTAGCGGGCGGACTACAATACGAGCAGTACTTC
CDR3aa: CASSLAGGLQYEQYF
abundance: few
j_gene: TRBJ2-7
len: 15
d_gene: .
v_gene: TRBV7-2

CDR3nt: TGTGCCAGCAGTTTAAGCGGTCTAGTCGCCAACAATGAGCAGTTCTTC
CDR3aa: CASSLSGLVANNEQFF
abundance: few
j_gene: TRBJ2-1
len: 16
d_gene: .
v_gene: TRBV27